Each of the 13 T cell receptor beta chains below was sequenced from the same sample in a study of OX40 agonist ivuxolimab in advanced cancers. TCRdb's table, derived via immunoSEQ multiplex PCR, lists solely in-frame clones and lacks some. This sample carries around 70,000 clones, 65% to 90% of them seen once, and the ten largest clones take around 0.5%. Specimen: CD4+ or CD8+ T cells sorted from blood, collected in a trial of the OX40 agonist ivuxolimab. All receptors derive from an adult with an advanced solid tumor such as melanoma, head and neck, liver or kidney cancer.

V is TRBV30 and J is TRBJ2-5, with a tentative D call TRBD2 (6 bases). CDR3 length: 12 amino acids. The V and J ends lost 5 bases and 11 bases respectively, with 18 bases between them. Germline CDR1 GTSNPN, CDR2 SVGIG (reference sequence). CDR3 in DNA: TGTGCCTGGTCCGGTGGCCCTCGGGAGCAGTACTTC. Translation: CAWSGGPREQYF.

V usage is TRBV2 and J usage is TRBJ2-3, with 10 positions matching TRBD2. The germline gives CDR1 SNHLY, CDR2 FYNNEI. The ends lost 4 bases at V and 6 bases at J; junction bases unmatched: 10. This CDR3 region has 16 residues. The CDR3 loop reads CASSATPSGRTDTQYF. In DNA, the CDR3 is TGTGCCAGCAGTGCTACTCCTAGCGGGAGAACGGATACGCAGTATTTT.

The V and J genes are TRBV7-9 and TRBJ1-2; the D is unclear. This CDR3 region has 12 residues. V lost 7 bases to trimming and J lost 7 bases, with 13 bases between them. CDR1 is SEHNR and CDR2 is FQNEAQ in the germline V gene (reference sequence). CDR3 loop: CASKHLFGGYTF. Here the CDR3 DNA reads TGTGCCAGCAAGCACCTCTTCGGTGGCTACACCTTC.

CDR3 nucleotide sequence: TGTGCCAGTAGTATACCCCTCCGGACGGGAGCTAACTATGGCTACACCTTC. This translates into CASSIPLRTGANYGYTF. The chain has TRBV19 and TRBJ1-2; D unclear. The V end lost 2 bases, the J end lost 0 bases, and 16 bases lay between the germline ends. Germline CDR1 and CDR2: LNHDA and SQIVND (reference sequence). The CDR3 length is 17 residues.

This sequence joins TRBV6-6 and TRBJ1-1; D unclear. This CDR3 is 14 amino acids long. Trimming removed 6 bases from V and 4 bases from J, with 15 bases in between. Germline V gives CDR1 MNHNY, CDR2 SVGAGI (reference sequence). The CDR3, as DNA: TGTGCCAGCAGGCGCAGAGGTGGAACCACTGAAGCTTTCTTT. Amino acids: CASRRRGGTTEAFF.

The V call is TRBV6-5, the J call TRBJ2-7; 8 nucleotides align to TRBD2. Germline V gives CDR1 MNHEY, CDR2 SVGAGI. The CDR3 consists of 16 residues. V lost 0 bases, J lost 6 bases, and 10 bases stayed unmatched. CDR3 sequence (DNA): TGTGCCAGCAGTTACTCGACGGGAGGGGCCGCGGGCGAGCAGTACTTC. Amino acid sequence: CASSYSTGGAAGEQYF.

The chain uses TRBV6-1 and TRBJ1-5; 7 nucleotides agree with TRBD1. V was pared by 3 bases and J by 3 bases, with 5 bases of the junction left unmatched. This CDR3 has 15 amino acids. CDR1 is MNHNS, CDR2 SASEGT, per germline. The CDR3 DNA reads TGTGCCAGCAGTGAGAGGGGGCAGGTCAATCAGCCCCAGCATTTT. Protein product: CASSERGQVNQPQHF.

This chain uses TRBV18 with TRBJ1-4; a possible D gene is TRBD1 (5 bases). V lost 5 bases, J lost 0 bases, and 16 bases lay in between. The germline CDR1 and CDR2 sequences are KGHSH and LQKENI. CDR3 length: 17 residues. CDR3 nucleotides: TGTGCCAGCTCATCGCAAGGGGCCCTTGCAACTAATGAAAAACTGTTTTTT. It is translated as CASSSQGALATNEKLFF.

This rearrangement joins TRBV7-9 to TRBJ2-5, with D perhaps matching TRBD1 (5 bases). Trimming cost V 8 bases and J 2 bases, with 15 bases left between them. Per the germline V gene, CDR1 is SEHNR and CDR2 is FQNEAQ (reference sequence). CDR3 length equals 14 residues. CDR3 coding DNA: TGTGCCAGCCAAGCAAGGGGTCCTCAAGAGACCCAGTACTTC. The encoded protein is CASQARGPQETQYF.

This chain connects TRBV11-1 to TRBJ2-3; 7 bases fit TRBD2. The CDR3 extends over 14 amino acids. Per the germline V gene, CDR1 is SGHAT and CDR2 is FQDESV (reference sequence). Trimming removed 6 bases from V and 2 bases from J; junction bases left unmatched: 5. In DNA form, the CDR3 reads TGTGCCAGCAGTCCGACTAGCAACACAGATACGCAGTATTTT. Its translation is CASSPTSNTDTQYF. The entire variable domain, with the rest obtained from reference TRBV11-1 and TRBJ2-3, is as follows: EAEVAQSPRYKITEKSQAVAFWCDPISGHATLYWYRQILGQGPELLVQFQDESVVDDSQLPKDRFSAERLKGVDSTLKIQPAELGDSAMYLCASSPTSNTDTQYFGPGTRLTVL.

The chain links TRBV30 to TRBJ2-5, with 9 bases identical to TRBD1. The germline CDR1 and CDR2 sequences are GTSNPN and SVGIG (reference sequence). This CDR3 region has 14 residues. Trimming removed 2 bases from V and 2 bases from J; junction bases left unmatched: 3. The CDR3 DNA sequence: TGTGCCTGGAGTTTGACAGGGGGGCAAGAGACCCAGTACTTC. Translating gives CAWSLTGGQETQYF.

J is TRBJ1-3 and V is TRBV19, with unresolved D. The germline CDR1 and CDR2 sequences are LNHDA and SQIVND (reference sequence). The CDR3 runs 13 residues. Trimming removed 7 bases at V and 0 bases at J, with 7 bases between. CDR3: CASKGNSGNTIYF. The CDR3 nucleotides are TGTGCCAGTAAGGGAAACTCTGGAAACACCATATATTTT.

The chain uses TRBV11-3 and TRBJ2-7; D may be TRBD1 or TRBD2 (5 bases each). Looked up from germline, CDR1 is SGHNT and CDR2 is YENEEA. Trimming shortened V by 3 bases and J by 2 bases, and 20 bases separated the two germline ends. There are 17 residues in the CDR3. The DNA of the CDR3 is TGTGCCAGCAGCTTGGGCGCATATTCAAGGGGAGCCTACGAGCAGTACTTC. It translates to CASSLGAYSRGAYEQYF.